This TCR beta chain was identified during a study of blood T cell repertoires in COVID-19. The overall study: The United States, Italy and Spain were the sources of the acute and convalescent COVID-19 samples. Sources were T cells, B-cell-depleted T cells, or PBMCs; the material itself was cDNA or gDNA.

Germline V gives CDR1 MNHNS, CDR2 SASEGT. This CDR3 has 16 amino acids. J was trimmed by 6 bases and V by 1 base; bases with no gene match: 9. As processed by the authors: Scientists estimated how many nucleated cells there were by amplifying reference gene primers. Sequencing was performed with immunoSEQ multiplex PCR; in TCRdb, only in-frame clones are kept and a portion is missing. V and J calls and clone size are as listed in that table; D and trimming were resolved from the DNA. The data show approximately 250,000 clones, 84% seen once. The gene calls are TRBV6-1 and TRBJ1-1; 9 bases align to TRBD1. This TCR derives from a man aged 35-49 years who had recovered from COVID-19. The material sequenced was peripheral blood. CDR3: CASSEEGGTGFAEAFF. CDR3 in DNA: TGTGCCAGCAGTGAAGAGGGGGGGACAGGGTTTGCTGAAGCTTTCTTT.